Included here is one T cell receptor (beta chain) sequence, with context. Per the authors' pipeline: Nucleated cell counts were estimated from reference gene primer amplification. Repertoires were generated with immunoSEQ multiplex PCR, while TCRdb's copy carries only in-frame clones and drops some. V, J and clone size reflect that table, while D and trimming were determined from the DNA. The repertoire holds approximately 220,000 clones, with roughly 85% as singletons. The V end lost 0 bases, the J end lost 4 bases, and 16 bases lay between the germline ends. Germline V CDR1 and CDR2: MDHEN, SYDVKM. This CDR3 has 17 residues. Participants came from some 26 US areas, aged about 18 to 100 years. Assignment of participants to cohorts was predicated upon participant-reported clinical history. The data belong to a study of blood T cell repertoires in COVID-19. Overall study: From T cells, B-cell-depleted T cells, or PBMCs came the material, which was cDNA or gDNA.

This rearrangement joins TRBV28 to TRBJ2-1, with D perhaps TRBD1 (5 bases). This TCR came from a man in his forties who had recovered from COVID-19. Sequenced: PBMCs or T cells enriched from blood (not recorded which). The CDR3 bases are TGTGCCAGCAGTTTATGGGTCCGACAGACTCCTTACAATGAGCAGTTCTTC. The encoded protein is CASSLWVRQTPYNEQFF.